This TCR beta chain was profiled in a study of a mutant IDH1 vaccine in newly diagnosed glioma. The CDR3 loop spans 18 amino acids. The germline CDR1 and CDR2 sequences are SGHRS and YFSETQ. Losses at the gene ends were 0 bases for V and 0 bases for J; bases not matched to a gene: 5. Time point meaning: week 5, during vaccination. Each vaccine dose was 300 ug of mutant IDH1 20-mer peptide, with topical imiquimod. TCRdb's copy holds only in-frame clones and misses some; the assay was immunoSEQ multiplex PCR. The sample has 27,000 or so clones; around 85% are singletons. Concerning this clone itself: Its antigen is unidentified.

The sequences come from PBMCs, collected from a glioma patient whose treatment included an IDH1 peptide vaccine. This clonotype originated in a man aged 40-55 years with glioma. Some clones in this sample may be carry-over from other donors' samples. The chain uses TRBV5-1 and TRBJ2-1; 11 bases agree with TRBD2. The CDR3 DNA reads as TGCGCCAGCAGCTTGGGTACTAGCGGGGGTAGCTCCTACAATGAGCAGTTCTTC. Amino acids: CASSLGTSGGSSYNEQFF.